The 19 T cell receptor beta chains reported below all come from one sample, sequenced in a study of T cell changes during pregnancy in multiple sclerosis. Assay used: immunoSEQ multiplex PCR; TCRdb lists only in-frame clones, some missing. The table includes some 29,000 clones, roughly 91% detected once. Material: CD8+ T cells from peripheral blood mononuclear cells, obtained in the second trimester of pregnancy. The receptor set was obtained from a female donor in good health, enrolled as a control in a pregnancy study.

A note on this clone: Mismatch with germline at one junction end may stem from a read error. Additional DNA sequences in this sample encode the identical CDR3. The chain is built from TRBV7-2 and TRBJ2-7, with 7 bases fitting TRBD2. From germline, CDR1 is SGHTA and CDR2 FQGNSA. The CDR3 is made up of 16 amino acids. DNA of the CDR3: TGTGCCAGCAGCTTAGGGTGGCAGGGAGGGTCCTACGAGCAGTATTTC. Encoded protein: CASSLGWQGGSYEQYF.

This chain links TRBV11-3 with TRBJ2-7; tentatively, D is TRBD1 (5 bases). V dropped 6 bases and J dropped 5 bases, with 20 bases sitting between them. The germline CDR1 and CDR2 sequences are SGHNT and YENEEA. There are 15 residues in the CDR3. CDR3 residues: CASSFPGPRADEQYF. The CDR3 coding sequence is TGTGCCAGCAGTTTCCCGGGCCCCAGGGCAGACGAGCAGTACTTC.

The V call is TRBV30, the J call TRBJ1-5; D is perhaps TRBD1 (5 bases). The germline V and J ends were trimmed by 3 bases and 10 bases, with 10 bases remaining between them. The CDR3 has 11 residues. Germline CDR1 is GTSNPN and CDR2 is SVGIG (reference sequence). The CDR3, as DNA: TGTGCCTGGAGCGACGGGGGACCCCAGCATTTT. This encodes CAWSDGGPQHF. Using reference TRBV30 and TRBJ1-5 for the parts outside the CDR3, the full variable domain is SQTIHQWPATLVQPVGSPLSLECTVEGTSNPNLYWYRQAAGRGLQLLFYSVGIGQISSEVPQNLSASRPQDRQFILSSKKLLLSDSGFYLCAWSDGGPQHFGDGTRLSIL.

The genes are TRBV29-1 and TRBJ1-2; no clear D gene. CDR1 is SQVTM, CDR2 ANQGSEA, per germline. This CDR3 region has 13 residues. V was shortened by 6 bases and J by 6 bases, with 17 bases between the two germline ends. The DNA for the CDR3 is TGCAGCGTCGGAGGACCTTTAAAGGATGGCTACACCTTC. It translates to CSVGGPLKDGYTF.

V gene TRBV19 combines with J gene TRBJ2-1; 10 bases line up with TRBD2. J gave up 5 bases and V 3 bases, and 10 bases lay outside the gene matches. Germline assignment: CDR1 LNHDA and CDR2 SQIVND (reference sequence). The CDR3 has 17 residues. The CDR3 DNA reads as TGTGCCAGTAGTATTACCCCCCCTAGCGGGGGAAACAATGAGCAGTTCTTC. Protein: CASSITPPSGGNNEQFF.

V gene TRBV27 combines with J gene TRBJ2-7; TRBD2 matches 9 bases. V dropped 4 bases and J dropped 3; count of bases not matched to a gene: 4. CDR1 is MNHEY and CDR2 is SMNVEV in the germline V gene (reference sequence). The CDR3 is 14 residues long. Here the CDR3 DNA reads TGTGCCAGCAGTTCCGCTAGCGGGGACTACGAGCAGTACTTC. Protein sequence: CASSSASGDYEQYF.

The CDR3 bases are TGTGCCAGCAGTTTATATGTTCCAGGCCTCTCTGGAAACACCATATATTTT. It yields the protein CASSLYVPGLSGNTIYF. The chain carries TRBV27 and TRBJ1-3; D is unclear. V was trimmed by 1 base and J by 0 bases, leaving 13 bases between them. CDR1 MNHEY and CDR2 SMNVEV come from the germline V gene (reference sequence). This CDR3 has 17 residues.

This clone was observed a handful of times. The sample carries other DNA sequences with the same CDR3. The gene calls are TRBV9 and TRBJ1-1, with a weak D call TRBD1 (5 bases). This CDR3 is built from 14 residues. CDR1 and CDR2 from the germline V gene are SGDLS and YYNGEE. V dropped 0 bases and J dropped 3 bases, with 9 bases sitting between them. The CDR3 DNA reads as TGTGCCAGCAGCGTAGGCGGGGACTACACTGAAGCTTTCTTT. Protein: CASSVGGDYTEAFF.

The chain carries TRBV9 and TRBJ2-1; TRBD2 is a possible D gene (5 bases). Germline V gene lookup returns CDR1 SGDLS and CDR2 YYNGEE. V was clipped by 5 bases and J by 0 bases, with 12 bases between them. The CDR3 consists of 15 residues. CDR3 region: CASSSPGGSYNEQFF. CDR3 DNA sequence: TGTGCCAGCAGTTCGCCCGGAGGCTCCTACAATGAGCAGTTCTTC.

The chain carries TRBV10-3 and TRBJ1-2, with 9 nucleotides matching TRBD1. The CDR3 runs to 16 residues. From germline, CDR1 is ENHRY and CDR2 SYGVKD. Losses at the gene ends were 3 bases for V and 0 bases for J; bases not matched to a gene: 5. This chain's CDR3 is CAISDVGQGANYGYTF. The CDR3 DNA follows: TGTGCCATCAGTGATGTGGGACAGGGTGCTAACTATGGCTACACCTTC.

This clone occurred once. The chain joins TRBV15 to TRBJ2-1; 11 bases are a match to TRBD2. Looked up from germline, CDR1 is LNHNV and CDR2 is YYDKDF (reference sequence). This CDR3 contains 15 residues. V was pared by 5 bases and J by 4 bases, with 4 bases of the junction left unmatched. The DNA of the CDR3 is TGTGCCACCAGCTTCCGACTAGCGGGATACAATGAGCAGTTCTTC. Its protein product is CATSFRLAGYNEQFF.

The chain uses TRBV5-1 and TRBJ1-2; no reliable D call. Between the trimmed V and J ends, which lost 4 bases and 6 bases, there was a span of 10 bases. CDR3 length equals 12 residues. In germline, CDR1 is SGHRS, CDR2 YFSETQ. The CDR3 DNA follows: TGCGCCAGCAGCGAACTGACTGATGGCTACACCTTC. Its translation: CASSELTDGYTF.

The chain carries TRBV10-3 and TRBJ2-2; 11 positions agree with TRBD2. The ends lost 0 bases at V and 5 bases at J; junction bases unmatched: 8. Germline CDR1 ENHRY, CDR2 SYGVKD. The CDR3 is 18 residues long. The CDR3 loop reads CAISESVAGGPVTGELFF. DNA of the CDR3: TGTGCCATCAGTGAGTCGGTAGCGGGGGGGCCGGTTACCGGGGAGCTGTTTTTT.

In DNA form, the CDR3 reads TGTGCCAGCAGCGCCGGGACACCTACCTATAATTCACCCCTCCACTTT. Protein sequence: CASSAGTPTYNSPLHF. The J gene is TRBJ1-6, the V gene TRBV11-3; a possible D gene is TRBD1 (6 bases). CDR1 and CDR2 (germline): SGHNT, YENEEA. The CDR3 runs to 16 residues. The V end lost 5 bases, the J end lost 2 bases, and 13 bases lay between the germline ends.

This chain links TRBV30 with TRBJ2-5; D may be TRBD2 (7 bases). V lost 0 bases, J lost 11 bases, and 25 bases lay in between. The CDR3 has 16 amino acids. Germline CDR1 reads GTSNPN; CDR2 reads SVGIG (reference sequence). Here the CDR3 reads CAWSVLIQRGEGEQYF. The CDR3, as DNA: TGTGCCTGGAGTGTACTGATCCAGCGGGGTGAGGGGGAGCAGTACTTC.

The chain couples TRBV29-1 to TRBJ1-2, with D maybe TRBD1 (5 bases). V gave up 4 bases and J gave up 6 bases, with 12 bases separating them. The CDR3 runs to 12 residues. Per the germline V gene, CDR1 is SQVTM and CDR2 is ANQGSEA. For the CDR3, the DNA is TGCAGCGTTGTGACCAGGGCCCATGGCTACACCTTC. This sequence encodes CSVVTRAHGYTF. Filled out from reference TRBV29-1 and TRBJ1-2, the complete variable domain reads SAVISQKPSRDICQRGTSLTIQCQVDSQVTMMFWYRQQPGQSLTLIATANQGSEATYESGFVIDKFPISRPNLTFSTLTVSNMSPEDSSIYLCSVVTRAHGYTFGSGTRLTVV.

This chain joins TRBV9 and TRBJ2-1, with 9 nucleotides matching TRBD1. Per the germline V gene, CDR1 is SGDLS and CDR2 is YYNGEE. The CDR3 is made up of 18 amino acids. V shed 4 bases, J shed 4 bases, and the junction held 15 bases outside the gene matches. The CDR3 coding sequence is TGTGCCAGCAGCACCCGGGACAGGGTCGGGGGGACTTACAATGAGCAGTTCTTC. This sequence encodes CASSTRDRVGGTYNEQFF.

This clone is labeled as large. The chain couples TRBV9 to TRBJ1-4; 7 positions agree with TRBD1. V dropped 3 bases and J dropped 0; count of bases not matched to a gene: 8. Germline V gene data show CDR1 as SGDLS and CDR2 as YYNGEE. The CDR3 extends over 17 amino acids. CDR3 DNA sequence: TGTGCCAGCAGCGAGGGGTCGGGGACAGCAACTAATGAAAAACTGTTTTTT. It codes for CASSEGSGTATNEKLFF.

The chain uses TRBV27 and TRBJ1-2; 12 bases are shared with TRBD1. This CDR3 is 14 amino acids long. Germline loops: CDR1 MNHEY, CDR2 SMNVEV (reference sequence). The ends lost 7 bases at V and 6 bases at J; junction bases unmatched: 6. For the CDR3, the DNA is TGTGCCAGCACCCCGGGGACAGGGGGCGATGGCTACACCTTC. Translating it yields CASTPGTGGDGYTF.